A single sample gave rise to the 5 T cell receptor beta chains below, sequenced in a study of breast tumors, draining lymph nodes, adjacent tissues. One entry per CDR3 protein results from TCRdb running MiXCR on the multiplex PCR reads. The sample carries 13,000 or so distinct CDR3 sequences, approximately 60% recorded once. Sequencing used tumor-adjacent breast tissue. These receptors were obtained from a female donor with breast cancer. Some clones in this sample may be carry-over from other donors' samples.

This CDR3 reads CSVDSPNTGELFF. The CDR3 DNA sequence: TGCAGCGTTGACAGTCCGAACACCGGGGAGCTGTTTTTT. This chain links TRBV29-1 with TRBJ2-2; D not certain. Trimming pared 3 bases from V and 0 bases from J, leaving 5 bases between. The germline V gene encodes CDR1 SQVTM and CDR2 ANQGSEA. The CDR3 runs to 13 residues.

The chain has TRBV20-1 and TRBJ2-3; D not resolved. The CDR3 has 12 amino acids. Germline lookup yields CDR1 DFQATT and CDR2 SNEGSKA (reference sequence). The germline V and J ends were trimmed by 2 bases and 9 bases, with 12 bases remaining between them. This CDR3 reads CSARTLGVTQYF. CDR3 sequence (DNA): TGCAGTGCTAGAACCCTGGGTGTGACGCAGTATTTT.

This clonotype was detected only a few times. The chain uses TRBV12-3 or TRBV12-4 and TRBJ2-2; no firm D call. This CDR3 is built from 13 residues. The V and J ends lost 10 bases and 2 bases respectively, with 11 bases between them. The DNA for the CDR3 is TGTGCCAACACGGACGGTAACACCGGGGAGCTGTTTTTT. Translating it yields CANTDGNTGELFF.

CDR3 region: CSAREETQYF. DNA for the CDR3: TGCAGTGCTAGAGAAGAGACCCAGTACTTC. The chain links TRBV20-1 to TRBJ2-5; D is undetermined. Germline V gene data show CDR1 as DFQATT and CDR2 as SNEGSKA (reference sequence). CDR3 size: 10 residues. V lost 0 bases, J lost 4 bases, and 0 bases lay in between.

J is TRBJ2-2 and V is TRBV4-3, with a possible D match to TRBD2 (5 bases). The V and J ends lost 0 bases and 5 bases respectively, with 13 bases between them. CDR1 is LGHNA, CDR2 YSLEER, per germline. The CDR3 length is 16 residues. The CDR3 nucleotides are TGCGCCAGCAGCCAAGATGTACCGGGGTCGACCGGGGAGCTGTTTTTT. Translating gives CASSQDVPGSTGELFF.